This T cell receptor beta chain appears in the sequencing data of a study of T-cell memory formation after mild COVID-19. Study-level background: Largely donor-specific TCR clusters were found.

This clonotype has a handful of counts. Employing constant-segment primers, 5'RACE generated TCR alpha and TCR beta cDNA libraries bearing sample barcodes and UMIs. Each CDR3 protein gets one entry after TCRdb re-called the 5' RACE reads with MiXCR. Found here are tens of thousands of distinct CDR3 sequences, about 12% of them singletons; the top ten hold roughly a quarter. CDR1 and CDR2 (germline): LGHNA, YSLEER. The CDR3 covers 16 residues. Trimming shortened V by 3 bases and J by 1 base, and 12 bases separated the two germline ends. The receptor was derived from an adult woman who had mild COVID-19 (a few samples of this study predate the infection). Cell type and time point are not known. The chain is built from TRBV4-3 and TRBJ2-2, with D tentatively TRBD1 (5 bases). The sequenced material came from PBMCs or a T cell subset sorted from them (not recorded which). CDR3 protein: CASSQVLRGNTGELFF. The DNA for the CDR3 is TGCGCCAGCAGCCAGGTGTTAAGGGGGAACACCGGGGAGCTGTTTTTT.